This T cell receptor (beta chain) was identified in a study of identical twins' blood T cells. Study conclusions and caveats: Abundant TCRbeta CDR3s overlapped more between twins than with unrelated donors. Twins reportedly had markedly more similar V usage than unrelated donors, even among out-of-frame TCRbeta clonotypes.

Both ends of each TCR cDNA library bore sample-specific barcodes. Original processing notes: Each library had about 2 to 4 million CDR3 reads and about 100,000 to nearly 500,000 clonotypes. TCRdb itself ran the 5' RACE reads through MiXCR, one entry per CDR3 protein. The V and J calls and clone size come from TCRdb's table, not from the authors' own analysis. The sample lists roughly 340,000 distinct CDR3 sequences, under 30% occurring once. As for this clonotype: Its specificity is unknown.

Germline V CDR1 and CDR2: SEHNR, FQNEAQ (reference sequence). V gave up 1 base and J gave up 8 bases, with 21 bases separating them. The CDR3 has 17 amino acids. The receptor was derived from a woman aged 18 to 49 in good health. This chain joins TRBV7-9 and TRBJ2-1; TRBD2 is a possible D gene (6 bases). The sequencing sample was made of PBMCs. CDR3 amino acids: CASSLVGGRTSDDEQFF. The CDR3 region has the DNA TGTGCCAGCAGCTTAGTGGGGGGTCGGACAAGTGACGATGAGCAGTTCTTC.